This T cell receptor beta chain was recovered during a study of cytomegalovirus exposure and HLA in healthy donors. Study overall: About 85 million unique TCR sequences came from HLA-typed donors in an early release.

This clone was seen once. The antigen is not known. Use of 60 Vbeta and 13 Jbeta primers characterized the PCR. Authors' processing steps: Per a later analysis, the number of unique TCR beta chains was approximately 73 million, of which 9 million to 14 million were shared. The protocol was immunoSEQ multiplex PCR, while the TCRdb copy is restricted to in-frame clones and leaves out a portion. The DNA was the basis for D and trimming; V, J and clone size are from that table. The repertoire consists of around 150,000 clones, with roughly 80% occurring once and the leading ten covering 8.5%. Regarding the study as a whole: Several top significant clusters appeared, in a later analysis, to be linked to common viral pathogens.

Germline V gene data show CDR1 as SQVTM and CDR2 as ANQGSEA. This CDR3 region has 14 residues. Unmatched junction bases numbered 5, after V lost 4 bases and J lost 1 base. The clonotype originates from a male donor in good health and CMV-seropositive. The sequenced material came from PBMCs. The chain employs TRBV29-1 and TRBJ1-1; 8 nucleotides agree with TRBD1. CDR3 in DNA: TGCAGCGTTGGTCAGGGGGCCCGGAACACTGAAGCTTTCTTT. It encodes CSVGQGARNTEAFF.